These 21 T cell receptor beta chains were all obtained from the same sample, sequenced in a study of blood T cell repertoires in COVID-19. The protocol was immunoSEQ multiplex PCR, while the TCRdb copy is restricted to in-frame clones and leaves out a portion. Among over 250,000 clones listed, roughly nine tenths were seen once. The sample was PBMCs or T cells enriched from blood (not recorded which). The receptors stem from a man aged 55 to 69 who had recovered from COVID-19.

The chain carries TRBV27 and TRBJ1-1; D is unresolved. This CDR3 region has 14 residues. In germline, CDR1 is MNHEY, CDR2 SMNVEV (reference sequence). With 1 base removed from V and 3 bases from J, the gap between germline ends came to 9 bases. The CDR3 spells CASSLYRGHTEAFF. The CDR3 bases are TGTGCCAGCAGTTTATATCGGGGTCACACTGAAGCTTTCTTT.

This chain connects TRBV7-2 to TRBJ2-7; 13 bases match TRBD2. This CDR3 is built from 15 residues. V was pared by 4 bases and J by 6 bases, with 6 bases of the junction left unmatched. Germline assignment: CDR1 SGHTA and CDR2 FQGNSA. The CDR3 reads CASSWGGLAGSEQYF. The CDR3 DNA reads as TGTGCCAGCAGCTGGGGGGGACTAGCGGGGTCCGAGCAGTACTTC.

The rearrangement uses TRBV18 and TRBJ1-3; D is possibly TRBD1 (6 bases). Germline CDR1 KGHSH, CDR2 LQKENI. The CDR3 covers 16 residues. Trimming removed 3 bases at V and 0 bases at J, with 12 bases between. CDR3 DNA: TGTGCCAGCTCACCTTTCGGGGACAACTCTGGAAACACCATATATTTT. Its translation is CASSPFGDNSGNTIYF.

This clone has a count of ten or more. The genes are TRBV11-2 and TRBJ1-1, with unresolved D. Trimming cost V 3 bases and J 13 bases, with 12 bases left between them. This CDR3 is built from 11 residues. Germline V gene data show CDR1 as SGHAT and CDR2 as FQNNGV. The CDR3 loop reads CASSFGSSVFF. The CDR3 DNA is TGTGCCAGCAGCTTCGGGAGTAGTGTTTTCTTT.

This chain connects TRBV6-1 to TRBJ1-1, with 11 bases identical to TRBD1. The CDR3 length is 14 residues. Per the germline V gene, CDR1 is MNHNS and CDR2 is SASEGT. V lost 1 base and J lost 5; bases outside the gene matches: 0. CDR3 sequence (DNA): TGTGCCAGCAGTGAAGGGGACAGGGGGACTGAAGCTTTCTTT. Amino acids: CASSEGDRGTEAFF.

The gene calls are TRBV10-3 and TRBJ2-1; perhaps TRBD2 as D (6 bases). From germline, CDR1 is ENHRY and CDR2 SYGVKD. The CDR3 consists of 14 residues. Trimming cost V 6 bases and J 9 bases, with 18 bases left between them. The CDR3 here is CAIRWRAEEVEQFF. DNA of the CDR3: TGTGCCATCAGGTGGAGGGCCGAGGAAGTTGAGCAGTTCTTC.

A single count supports this clone. CDR3: CASSRGQGGYTF. The CDR3 nucleotides are TGTGCCAGCAGTCGGGGACAGGGCGGCTACACCTTC. J is TRBJ1-2 and V is TRBV12-3 or TRBV12-4; 9 bases line up with TRBD1. The junction had 3 bases not matched to a gene; V was cut back by 5 bases and J by 8 bases. The CDR3 loop spans 12 amino acids.

The gene calls are TRBV5-4 and TRBJ2-7; weak D call: TRBD2 (5 bases). The length of the CDR3 is 14 residues. Looked up from germline, CDR1 is SGHNT and CDR2 is YYREEE (reference sequence). Trimming removed 0 bases at V and 5 bases at J, with 12 bases between. The CDR3 region is CASSLGATGDEQYF. DNA of the CDR3: TGTGCCAGCAGCTTGGGAGCCACCGGGGACGAGCAGTACTTC.

This clone appeared once. The V and J genes are TRBV10-2 and TRBJ2-3; 12 nucleotides line up with TRBD2. Germline CDR1 WSHSY, CDR2 SAAADI. This CDR3 has 17 residues. The junction had 4 bases not matched to a gene; V was cut back by 2 bases and J by 1 base. This CDR3 reads CASSEASGRAGTDTQYF. DNA for the CDR3: TGCGCCAGCAGTGAGGCTAGCGGGAGGGCGGGCACAGATACGCAGTATTTT.

The chain uses TRBV7-9 and TRBJ2-3; 9 bases are shared with TRBD2. The CDR3 covers 16 residues. V shed 2 bases, J shed 4 bases, and the junction held 7 bases outside the gene matches. CDR1 is SEHNR, CDR2 FQNEAQ, per germline (reference sequence). CDR3 nucleotides: TGTGCCAGCAGCTTATTCGCGGGAGGGCGGGCAGATACGCAGTATTTT. Translation gives CASSLFAGGRADTQYF.

The chain couples TRBV27 to TRBJ1-5; TRBD1 matches at 7 bases. The CDR3 contains 13 residues. CDR1 is MNHEY, CDR2 SMNVEV, per germline (reference sequence). Trimming took 3 bases from V and 6 from J; bases not matched to a gene: 2. The chain's CDR3 is CASSFRGVQPQHF. The CDR3 DNA reads TGTGCCAGCAGTTTCAGGGGGGTTCAGCCCCAGCATTTT.

The chain recombines TRBV19 with TRBJ2-1; 8 bases align to TRBD2. The V gene end was trimmed by 0 bases and the J gene end by 7 bases; junction bases not matched to a gene: 8. There are 16 residues in the CDR3. Germline values: CDR1 LNHDA, CDR2 SQIVND (reference sequence). CDR3 amino acids: CASSIDPSGSTNEQFF. The CDR3 DNA follows: TGTGCCAGTAGTATAGATCCGAGCGGGAGTACTAATGAGCAGTTCTTC.

CDR3 region: CASSLAVTGNSPLHF. The CDR3 region has the DNA TGCGCCAGCAGCTTGGCCGTGACGGGTAATTCACCCCTCCACTTT. The J gene is TRBJ1-6, the V gene TRBV5-1; no definite D call. The germline gives CDR1 SGHRS, CDR2 YFSETQ. Trimming took off 0 bases at V and 6 bases at J, with 10 bases between the two ends. The CDR3 is 15 amino acids.

This rearrangement joins TRBV30 to TRBJ1-4, with D unresolved. Germline values: CDR1 GTSNPN, CDR2 SVGIG (reference sequence). The CDR3 runs to 15 residues. Trimming took 2 bases from V and 0 from J, leaving 10 bases between them. The CDR3 sequence is CAWSPSVATNEKLFF. Here the CDR3 DNA reads TGTGCCTGGAGTCCGTCCGTAGCAACTAATGAAAAACTGTTTTTT.

J is TRBJ2-1 and V is TRBV5-1; D is undetermined. Germline lookup yields CDR1 SGHRS and CDR2 YFSETQ. The CDR3 has 13 residues. V lost 0 bases and J 10 bases, leaving 11 bases between the germline ends. CDR3 in DNA: TGCGCCAGCAGCTTGGCCATCAGGTCCGAGCAGTTCTTC. This gives the protein CASSLAIRSEQFF.

The J gene is TRBJ2-5, the V gene TRBV9; possible D gene TRBD1, 5 bases. Per the germline V gene, CDR1 is SGDLS and CDR2 is YYNGEE. V was cut by 5 bases and J by 4 bases, with 36 bases left in between. The CDR3 consists of 21 residues. The CDR3 spells CASRKKLQTEEDPLHAETQYF. In nucleotides, the CDR3 is TGTGCCAGCAGAAAAAAATTACAGACAGAAGAGGATCCTCTCCACGCAGAGACCCAGTACTTC.

The rearrangement uses TRBV3-1 (or the pseudogene TRBV3-2) and TRBJ2-3; 8 nucleotides match TRBD2. CDR1 and CDR2 (germline): LGHDT, YNNKEL (reference sequence). Trimming at V came to 6 bases and at J to 2 bases, leaving 4 bases not matched to a gene. The CDR3 has 14 residues. CDR3 protein: CASSRLANTDTQYF. The CDR3 DNA reads TGTGCCAGCAGTAGACTAGCGAACACAGATACGCAGTATTTT.

The sample holds a few counts of this clone. This chain joins TRBV19 and TRBJ1-3; TRBD1 matches at 7 bases. Germline V gene sequence: CDR1 LNHDA, CDR2 SQIVND (reference sequence). J was trimmed by 0 bases and V by 0 bases; bases with no gene match: 2. The CDR3 runs to 16 residues. This CDR3 reads CASSIDRDSSGNTIYF. In DNA form, the CDR3 reads TGTGCCAGTAGTATAGATCGGGACAGCTCTGGAAACACCATATATTTT. The full variable domain, in which reference TRBV19 and TRBJ1-3 provide the parts outside the CDR3, is DGGITQSPKYLFRKEGQNVTLSCEQNLNHDAMYWYRQDPGQGLRLIYYSQIVNDFQKGDIAEGYSVSREKKESFPLTVTSAQKNPTAFYLCASSIDRDSSGNTIYFGEGSWLTVV.

V gene TRBV6-5 combines with J gene TRBJ1-2; a weak D match, TRBD1 (5 bases). This CDR3 comprises 15 residues. The V end lost 5 bases, the J end lost 4 bases, and 17 bases lay between the germline ends. The germline CDR1 and CDR2 sequences are MNHEY and SVGAGI. CDR3 nucleotides: TGTGCCAGCAGTCAACGTCGGGGGGAGGGCTATGGCTACACCTTC. Its protein is CASSQRRGEGYGYTF.

The genes are TRBV7-9 and TRBJ1-2; maybe TRBD1 (5 bases). In germline, CDR1 is SEHNR, CDR2 FQNEAQ (reference sequence). The CDR3 consists of 13 residues. The V end lost 4 bases, the J end lost 7 bases, and 13 bases lay between the germline ends. Written as DNA, the CDR3 is TGTGCCAGCAGCTCGGTCCGGGGGGTTGGCTACACCTTC. Amino acids: CASSSVRGVGYTF.

The rearrangement uses TRBV2 and TRBJ2-1; 9 nucleotides line up with TRBD2. Germline CDR1 is SNHLY and CDR2 is FYNNEI. This CDR3 has 14 residues. V lost 10 bases and J lost 4; bases outside the gene matches: 8. The CDR3 spells CATAPSGMYNEQFF. CDR3 nucleotides: TGTGCCACAGCCCCTAGCGGGATGTACAATGAGCAGTTCTTC.